A single sample gave rise to the 10 T cell receptor beta chains below, sequenced in a study of cytomegalovirus exposure and HLA in healthy donors (dated by TCRdb to 2015 to 2018). Library prep was done by the immunoSEQ multiplex PCR assay. Held by TCRdb, this immuneACCESS table contains in-frame sequences only and omits some clones. Under half of the omission traces to an unresolved V gene where checked; the cause of the rest is unknown. The sample records 200,000 to 250,000 clones, roughly 84% of which are singletons. The ten largest clones add up to 1.5% to 2.5% of the sample. The sequenced material came from PBMCs. These receptor sequences come from a woman between 18 and 29 years old in good health and CMV-seropositive.

The rearrangement links TRBV28 to TRBJ2-1, with TRBD2 matching over 8 bases. Unmatched junction bases numbered 8, after V lost 6 bases and J lost 10 bases. The CDR3 covers 13 residues. In germline, CDR1 is MDHEN, CDR2 SYDVKM. This CDR3 is CASSPGGGWEQFF. The CDR3 coding sequence is TGTGCCAGCAGCCCCGGGGGGGGTTGGGAGCAGTTCTTC.

The V and J genes are TRBV5-1 and TRBJ2-7; 7 bases are a match to TRBD1. The junction had 9 bases not matched to a gene; V was cut back by 8 bases and J by 4 bases. The CDR3 sequence is 13 residues long. The germline V gene has CDR1 SGHRS and CDR2 YFSETQ. The CDR3 spells CARLNRGLYEQYF. In DNA, the CDR3 is TGCGCCAGGTTAAACAGGGGTTTGTACGAGCAGTACTTC.

The CDR3 DNA sequence: TGTGCCAGCACTAACCGGGGAGAGCCCACTGAAGCTTTCTTT. It yields the protein CASTNRGEPTEAFF. This rearrangement joins TRBV28 to TRBJ1-1; D gene uncertain. V was pared by 7 bases and J by 4 bases, with 16 bases between. The CDR3 spans 14 residues. Germline V CDR1 and CDR2: MDHEN, SYDVKM.

The table lists this clone with a count of one. The genes are TRBV4-1 and TRBJ2-7; 8 nucleotides line up with TRBD1. From germline, CDR1 is MGHRA and CDR2 YSYEKL. V gave up 2 bases and J gave up 6 bases; unmatched junction bases: 9. There are 15 residues in the CDR3. CDR3 loop: CASSQPTGATGEQYF. DNA for the CDR3: TGCGCCAGCAGCCAACCGACAGGGGCTACGGGCGAGCAGTACTTC.

This chain links TRBV27 with TRBJ2-1, with 11 bases identical to TRBD2. V was clipped by 7 bases and J by 7 bases; unmatched bases: 3. The CDR3 is 13 residues long. CDR1 is MNHEY and CDR2 is SMNVEV in the germline V gene (reference sequence). The CDR3 nucleotides read TGTGCCAGCACGGGACTAGCGGAAAATGAGCAGTTCTTC. Translated: CASTGLAENEQFF.

This clone was seen a handful of times. The chain has TRBV28 and TRBJ2-7; 10 positions agree with TRBD1. Germline loops: CDR1 MDHEN, CDR2 SYDVKM. The CDR3 has 16 amino acids. The ends lost 6 bases at V and 2 bases at J; junction bases unmatched: 10. CDR3 amino acids: CASRGDRGTWTYEQYF. In DNA, the CDR3 is TGTGCCAGCAGGGGGGACAGGGGAACCTGGACCTACGAGCAGTACTTC.

The chain carries TRBV30 and TRBJ1-5, with a tentative D call TRBD1 (6 bases). V was shortened by 0 bases and J by 0 bases, with 15 bases between the two germline ends. The CDR3 sequence is 17 residues long. Per germline, CDR1 GTSNPN and CDR2 SVGIG (reference sequence). CDR3 residues: CAWSVRQGSFSNQPQHF. The DNA of the CDR3 is TGTGCCTGGAGTGTCAGGCAGGGGAGTTTTAGCAATCAGCCCCAGCATTTT.

V gene TRBV2 combines with J gene TRBJ2-1; D unresolved. Trimming pared 4 bases from V and 6 bases from J, leaving 10 bases between. This CDR3 spans 13 amino acids. CDR1 and CDR2 (germline): SNHLY, FYNNEI. Here the CDR3 reads CASSVSRTNEQFF. DNA for the CDR3: TGTGCCAGCAGTGTCTCCAGAACCAATGAGCAGTTCTTC.

The chain uses TRBV14 and TRBJ1-1, with D hard to call. CDR1 SGHDN and CDR2 FVKESK come from the germline V gene. V shed 0 bases and J shed 3 bases, with 11 bases lying between them. This CDR3 is built from 15 residues. The CDR3 DNA reads TGTGCCAGCAGCCAAGATCTAGGGCGGGACACTGAAGCTTTCTTT. Translated: CASSQDLGRDTEAFF.

The chain has TRBV28 and TRBJ2-7, with D perhaps TRBD1 (5 bases). The CDR3 is 11 amino acids. V lost 6 bases and J lost 5, with 8 bases in between. Germline V lookup: CDR1 MDHEN, CDR2 SYDVKM. CDR3 loop: CASSQGDEQYF. The CDR3 nucleotides are TGTGCCAGCAGCCAAGGGGACGAGCAGTACTTC.